This record looks at one T cell receptor (beta chain) sequence and its context. This clone was counted once. It has no known antigen specificity. Base qualities are not recorded, but no much larger clone differs from it by a single base. This sample is part of a study of blood T cell repertoires in COVID-19 (dated by TCRdb to between 2020 and 2021). A note on the overall study: Samples covering the acute and convalescent phases of COVID-19 were provided by collaborators in the United States, Italy and Spain. A freely available public database, intended as a resource for researchers studying the immune response to SARS-CoV-2, is where the repertoires were released. A de-identified subject ID, COVID-19 status, age in years and sex were almost always included in the sample metadata. The dataset comprised deeply sampled blood TCRbeta repertoires from subjects exposed to, actively infected with, or recovered from COVID-19. Where available, HLA class I and class II types were taken from metadata supplied by the sample provider and were not determined by assay-based typing. The material from the prospective study consisted of cDNA or gDNA derived from T cells, B-cell-depleted T cells, or PBMCs. Samples were obtained from the ongoing ImmuneRACE study (first 160 participants) and from over a thousand subjects provided by 6 global collaborators.

In the prospective study, participants were about 18 to 95 years old, resided in about two dozen geographic areas of the United States, and were enrolled through a virtual design. In the prospective study, cohorts were assigned on the basis of participant-reported clinical history obtained from a screening survey and a study questionnaire. In the prospective study, mobile phlebotomists collected whole blood, serum and a nasopharyngeal or oropharyngeal swab from each participant. Prospective study participants could optionally give additional blood draws and questionnaires over an approximately two-month period. Before DNA extraction, prospective study blood samples were shipped either frozen or at room temperature. Study-wide findings and limitations: How much clinical and demographic metadata was included differed by source and by participant, and the metadata was provided uncurated.

TCRbeta CDR3 regions were amplified from genomic DNA using the immunoSEQ Assay, a bias-controlled multiplex PCR. Concerning the study's data processing: The number of nucleated cells in each sample was estimated from the amplification of reference gene primers within the assay. Sequence reads were collapsed and filtered to measure the absolute abundance of every unique TCRbeta CDR3 rearrangement. For each sample, productive Simpson clonality was calculated as the square root of Simpson's diversity index across productive rearrangements. TCRdb carries this immuneACCESS record with in-frame sequences only. Its versions omit some clonotypes, under half of them owing to an unresolved V gene in the studies checked, with the rest unexplained. V, J and clone size are those of that table, while D and trimming were read from the DNA. A total of about 270,000 clones appear in this sample, 75% to 90% of them only once. Roughly 4% of the sample is in the top ten clones.

For CDR1 and CDR2, the germline V gene lists SGHTS and YDEGEE. The junction shows trimming of 4 bases on V and 4 bases on J, and the gene matches do not reach 8 bases of it. The CDR3 goes from the cysteine to the phenylalanine over 15 residues. CDR3 DNA is the only sequence kept; it has 45 bases, read in frame from the first base. Sequencing was performed on PBMCs or T cells enriched from blood (not recorded which). The sequence is built from TRBV5-8 and TRBJ2-3, with 8 bases matching TRBD2. The TCR sequence derives from a woman younger than 45 with acute COVID-19. The CDR3 reads CASSPGVAGSDTQYF. The DNA sequence reads TGTGCCAGCAGCCCCGGGGTAGCGGGATCAGATACGCAGTATTTT.